This T cell receptor beta chain was recovered during a study of blood T cell repertoires in COVID-19. Across the study: Acute and convalescent COVID-19 specimens originated in the United States, Italy and Spain.

Repertoires were generated with immunoSEQ multiplex PCR, while TCRdb's copy carries only in-frame clones and drops some. The table lists about 81,000 clones, 75% to 90% of them singletons. The length of the CDR3 is 13 residues. Germline V gene lookup returns CDR1 KGHDR and CDR2 SFDVKD. The V end lost 7 bases, the J end lost 5 bases, and 12 bases lay between the germline ends. V is TRBV24-1 and J is TRBJ2-3, with D perhaps TRBD1 (6 bases). Sequencing input: peripheral blood. This sequence originates from a man aged 70-80 years with active or convalescent COVID-19. CDR3 residues: CATSSTGKDTQYF. The CDR3 DNA reads as TGTGCCACCAGCAGCACAGGGAAAGATACGCAGTATTTT.